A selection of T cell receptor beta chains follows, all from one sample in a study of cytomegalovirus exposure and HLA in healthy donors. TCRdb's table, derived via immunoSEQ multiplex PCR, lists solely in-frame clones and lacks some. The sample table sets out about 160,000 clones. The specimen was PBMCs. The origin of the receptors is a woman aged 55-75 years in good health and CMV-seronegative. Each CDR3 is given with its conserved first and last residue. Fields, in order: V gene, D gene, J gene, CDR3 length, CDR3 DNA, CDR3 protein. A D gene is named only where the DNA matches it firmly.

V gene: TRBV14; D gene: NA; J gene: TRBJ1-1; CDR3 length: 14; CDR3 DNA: TGTGCCAGCAGCTTCCTCCCTTTTAACACTGAAGCTTTCTTT; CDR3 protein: CASSFLPFNTEAFF
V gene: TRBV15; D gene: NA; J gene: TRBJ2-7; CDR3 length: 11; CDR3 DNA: TGTGCCACCAGCAGTGGTTACGAGCAGTACTTC; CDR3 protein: CATSSGYEQYF
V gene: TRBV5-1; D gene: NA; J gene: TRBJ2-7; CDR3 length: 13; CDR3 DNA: TGCGCCAGCAGCCCGCCTAATTTCTACGAGCAGTACTTC; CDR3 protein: CASSPPNFYEQYF
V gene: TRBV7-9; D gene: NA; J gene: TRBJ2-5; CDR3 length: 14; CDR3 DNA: TGTGCCAGCAGTTTACAGGGCGAGGTCGTGACCCAGTACTTC; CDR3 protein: CASSLQGEVVTQYF
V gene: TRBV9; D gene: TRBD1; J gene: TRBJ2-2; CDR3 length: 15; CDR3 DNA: TGTGCCAGCAGCGCCGGGACAGCCAACACCGGGGAGCTGTTTTTT; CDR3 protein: CASSAGTANTGELFF
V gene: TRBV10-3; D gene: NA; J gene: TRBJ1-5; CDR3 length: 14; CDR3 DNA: TGTGCCATCAGTGAACAGGGCGGGAATCAGCCCCAGCATTTT; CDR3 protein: CAISEQGGNQPQHF
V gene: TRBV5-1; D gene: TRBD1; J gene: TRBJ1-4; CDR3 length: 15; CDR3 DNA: TGCGCCAGCAGACCGACAGGGTGGACTAATGAAAAACTGTTTTTT; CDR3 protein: CASRPTGWTNEKLFF
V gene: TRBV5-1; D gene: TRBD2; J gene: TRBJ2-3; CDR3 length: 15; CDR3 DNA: TGCGCCAGCAGCTTGGCTAGCGGGGGGTCAGATACGCAGTATTTT; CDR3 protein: CASSLASGGSDTQYF
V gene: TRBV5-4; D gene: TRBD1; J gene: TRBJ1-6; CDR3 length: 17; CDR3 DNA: TGTGCCAGCCGGCAAGGACAGGGGAGCTCCTATAATTCACCCCTCCACTTT; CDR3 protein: CASRQGQGSSYNSPLHF
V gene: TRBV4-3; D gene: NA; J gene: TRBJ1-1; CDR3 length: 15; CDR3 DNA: TGCGCCAGCAGCCAAGAGCCGGGTTTGAACACTGAAGCTTTCTTT; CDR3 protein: CASSQEPGLNTEAFF
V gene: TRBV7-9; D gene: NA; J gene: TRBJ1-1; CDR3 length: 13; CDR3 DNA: TGTGCCAGCAGCCGTCCAGTGTACACTGAAGCTTTCTTT; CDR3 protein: CASSRPVYTEAFF
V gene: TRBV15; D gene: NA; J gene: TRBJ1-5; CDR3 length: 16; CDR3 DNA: TGTGCCACCAGCAGAGATCTCGGGGGATGGAATCAGCCCCAGCATTTT; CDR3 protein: CATSRDLGGWNQPQHF
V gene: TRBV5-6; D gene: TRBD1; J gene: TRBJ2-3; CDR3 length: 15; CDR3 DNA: TGTGCCAGCAGCTATACGGGACAGGGCACAGATACGCAGTATTTT; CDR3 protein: CASSYTGQGTDTQYF
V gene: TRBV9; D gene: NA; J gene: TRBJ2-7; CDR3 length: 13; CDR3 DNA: TGTGCCAGCAGCGTACTAGCAGCTAGCGAGCAGTACTTC; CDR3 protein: CASSVLAASEQYF
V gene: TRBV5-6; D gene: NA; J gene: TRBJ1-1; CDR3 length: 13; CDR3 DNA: TGTGCCAGCAGCTTGGTGTCAGTTACTGAAGCTTTCTTT; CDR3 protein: CASSLVSVTEAFF
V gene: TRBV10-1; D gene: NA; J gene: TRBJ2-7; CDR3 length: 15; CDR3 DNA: TGCGCCAGCAGTGTAGGAGGGAAGGTCCTATACGAGCAGTACTTC; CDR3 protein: CASSVGGKVLYEQYF
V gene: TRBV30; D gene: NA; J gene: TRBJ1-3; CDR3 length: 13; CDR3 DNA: TGTGCCTGGGCGCGGGGAATTGAAAACACCATATATTTT; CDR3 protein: CAWARGIENTIYF
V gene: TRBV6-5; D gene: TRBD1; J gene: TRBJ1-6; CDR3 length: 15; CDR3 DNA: TGTGCCAGCAGTTACGCGGGACAGGGCAAGTCACCCCTCCACTTT; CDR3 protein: CASSYAGQGKSPLHF
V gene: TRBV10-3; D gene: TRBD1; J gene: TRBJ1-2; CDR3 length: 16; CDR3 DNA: TGTGCCATCAGAGCCGGGACAGGGGAGGGGGACTATGGCTACACCTTC; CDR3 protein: CAIRAGTGEGDYGYTF
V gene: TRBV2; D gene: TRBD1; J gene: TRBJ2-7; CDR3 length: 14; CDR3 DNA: TGTGCCAGCAGGCCCCGGGACAGGTCCTACGAGCAGTACTTC; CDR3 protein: CASRPRDRSYEQYF
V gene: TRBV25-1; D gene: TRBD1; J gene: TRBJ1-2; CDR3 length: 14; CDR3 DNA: TGTGCCAGCAGTGAGCCGGACAGGGTTCATGGCTACACCTTC; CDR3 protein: CASSEPDRVHGYTF
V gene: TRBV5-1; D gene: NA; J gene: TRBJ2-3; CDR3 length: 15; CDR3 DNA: TGCGCCAGCAGTTTAGTGGGGCCCTCGCAGGATACGCAGTATTTT; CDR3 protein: CASSLVGPSQDTQYF
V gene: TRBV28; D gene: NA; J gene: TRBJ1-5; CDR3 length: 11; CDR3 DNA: TGTGCCACTACTGATAATCAGCCCCAGCATTTT; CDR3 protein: CATTDNQPQHF
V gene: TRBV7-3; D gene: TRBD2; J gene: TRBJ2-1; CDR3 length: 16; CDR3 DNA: TGTGCCAGCAGCTTAACAGGTGAACTAGCGGGAGGTGAGCAGTTCTTC; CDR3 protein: CASSLTGELAGGEQFF
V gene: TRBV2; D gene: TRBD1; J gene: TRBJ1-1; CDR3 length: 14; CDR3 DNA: TGTGCCAGCGATATTACCGGGACAGGGGGTGAAGCTTTCTTT; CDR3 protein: CASDITGTGGEAFF
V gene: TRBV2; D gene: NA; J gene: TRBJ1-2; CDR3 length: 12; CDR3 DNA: TGTGCCAACCCATTAGAGGGAAAAGGCTACACCTTC; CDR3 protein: CANPLEGKGYTF
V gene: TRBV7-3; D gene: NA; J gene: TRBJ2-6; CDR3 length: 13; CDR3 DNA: TGTGCCAGCGGGGGCACCGGGGCCAACGTCCTGACTTTC; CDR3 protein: CASGGTGANVLTF
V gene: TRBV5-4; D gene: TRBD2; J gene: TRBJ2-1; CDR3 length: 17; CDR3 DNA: TGTGCCAGCAGCCAAATCTCCTGGCTAGCGGGGGACAATGAGCAGTTCTTC; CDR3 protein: CASSQISWLAGDNEQFF
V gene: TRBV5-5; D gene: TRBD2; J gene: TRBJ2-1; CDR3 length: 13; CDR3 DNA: TGTGCCAGCAGCTTAATCGGGGGGAATGAGCAGTTCTTC; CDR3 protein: CASSLIGGNEQFF
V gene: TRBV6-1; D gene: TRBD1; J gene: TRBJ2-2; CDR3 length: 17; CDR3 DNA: TGTGCCAGCAGTGCTAGGACAGGGCTTATCGACACCGGGGAGCTGTTTTTT; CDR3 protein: CASSARTGLIDTGELFF
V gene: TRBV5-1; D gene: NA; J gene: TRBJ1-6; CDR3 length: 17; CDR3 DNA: TGCGCCAGCAGCTTGGCAGAGCGCAGGGGTACTGATTCACCCCTCCACTTT; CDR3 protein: CASSLAERRGTDSPLHF
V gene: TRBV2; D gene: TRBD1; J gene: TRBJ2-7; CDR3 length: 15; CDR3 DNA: TGTGCCAGCAGGGGGACAGGGGTCCCTCTTGACGAGCAGTACTTC; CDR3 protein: CASRGTGVPLDEQYF
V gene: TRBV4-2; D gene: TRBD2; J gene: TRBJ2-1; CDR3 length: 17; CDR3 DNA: TGTGCCAGCAGCCAAGAGGCTACGGTAGCGGGGGGCCCCTCGCGGTTCTTC; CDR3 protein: CASSQEATVAGGPSRFF
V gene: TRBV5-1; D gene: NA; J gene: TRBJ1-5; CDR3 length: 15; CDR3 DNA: TGCGCCAGCAGCTTGGCGGGGGATAGCAATCAGCCCCAGCATTTT; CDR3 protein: CASSLAGDSNQPQHF
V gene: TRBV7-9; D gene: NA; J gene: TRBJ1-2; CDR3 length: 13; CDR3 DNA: TGTGCCAGCAGCTCCGGGACATTCTATGGCTACACCTTC; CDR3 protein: CASSSGTFYGYTF
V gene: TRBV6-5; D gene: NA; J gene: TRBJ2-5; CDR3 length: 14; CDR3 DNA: TGTGCCAGCAGTTTTCGGACTAACCAAGAGACCCAGTACTTC; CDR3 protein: CASSFRTNQETQYF